These T cell receptor beta chains were read from a single sample in a study of T cells in Graves' hyperthyroidism and ophthalmopathy. TCRdb used MiXCR to reprocess the multiplex PCR reads, holding one entry per CDR3 protein. Here the sample spans about 570,000 distinct CDR3 sequences, about 15% being singletons. Sequencing was performed on blood. These receptors were taken from a woman in her thirties or forties with Graves' hyperthyroidism. CDR3s include the opening cysteine and the closing phenylalanine or tryptophan. D genes are given only for firm matches. Part of the rows lack a size; the others show once, few, many or a class for expanded clones.

clone_size	v_call	j_call	d_call	cdr3_aa	cdr3_nt
once	TRBV19	TRBJ1-1	NA	CASKLVSGGTNTEAFF	TGTGCCAGTAAACTGGTCAGTGGGGGCACGAACACTGAAGCTTTCTTT
many	TRBV6-2/TRBV6-3	TRBJ2-7	NA	CASSYRDHRYEQYF	TGTGCCAGCAGTTACCGGGACCACCGCTACGAGCAGTACTTC
many	TRBV12-3/TRBV12-4	TRBJ2-1	TRBD2	CASSPRTSHNEQFF	TGTGCCAGCAGTCCCAGGACTAGCCACAATGAGCAGTTCTTC
NA	TRBV6-2/TRBV6-3	TRBJ1-6	NA	CASSMGGNNSPLHF	TGTGCCAGCAGTATGGGGGGGAATAATTCACCCCTCCACTTT
many	TRBV7-2	TRBJ2-1	TRBD2	CASSSAAGSYNEQFF	TGTGCCAGCAGCTCCGCAGCGGGATCCTACAATGAGCAGTTCTTC
many	TRBV11-2	TRBJ2-3	TRBD2	CASSSLADPSWDTQYF	TGTGCCAGCAGCTCTCTAGCGGACCCTAGTTGGGATACGCAGTATTTT
many	TRBV28	TRBJ2-3	NA	CASSLPGPNTQYF	TGTGCCAGCAGTTTACCCGGACCTAATACGCAGTATTTT
many	TRBV20-1	TRBJ2-2	TRBD1	CSAGPGTVDTGELFF	TGCAGTGCCGGACCCGGGACAGTGGACACCGGGGAGCTGTTTTTT
many	TRBV3-1	TRBJ2-7	TRBD2	CASSQGGSGSYEQYF	TGTGCCAGCAGCCAAGGGGGCAGCGGGAGCTACGAGCAGTACTTC
few	TRBV24-1	TRBJ2-7	NA	CATSDGTYEQYF	TGTGCCACCAGTGACGGAACCTACGAGCAGTACTTC
many	TRBV2	TRBJ2-3	NA	CASSDTRWGTDTQYF	TGTGCCAGCAGCGACACCCGTTGGGGCACAGATACGCAGTATTTT
many	TRBV24-1	TRBJ1-5	NA	CATSDSGAGGNQPQHF	TGTGCCACCAGTGACTCGGGAGCTGGCGGCAATCAGCCCCAGCATTTT
NA	TRBV5-1	TRBJ2-7	NA	CASSLESRLYEQYF	TGCGCCAGCAGCTTGGAGAGTAGGCTGTACGAGCAGTACTTC
many	TRBV2	TRBJ1-2	NA	CASSGNSPLGYTF	TGTGCCAGCAGTGGGAACAGCCCTTTGGGCTACACCTTC
many	TRBV28	TRBJ2-3	NA	CASSLGLVGDTQYF	TGTGCCAGCAGTTTGGGCCTAGTAGGAGATACGCAGTATTTT
few	TRBV20-1	TRBJ1-2	NA	CSASEALGYGYTF	TGCAGTGCTAGTGAGGCTTTGGGCTATGGCTACACCTTC
NA	TRBV11-3	TRBJ2-5	NA	CASSLGVVRGTSQETQYF	TGTGCCAGCAGCTTAGGAGTTGTCCGGGGTACTTCCCAAGAGACCCAGTACTTC
NA	TRBV15	TRBJ2-1	NA	CATSRAREAGDNEQFF	TGTGCCACCAGCAGAGCCAGAGAGGCTGGGGACAATGAGCAGTTCTTC
many	TRBV6-1	TRBJ2-1	NA	CASSEGIGLGNEQFF	TGTGCCAGCAGTGAAGGTATCGGTTTAGGTAATGAGCAGTTCTTC
NA	TRBV20-1	TRBJ1-3	NA	CSAPIGSGNTIYF	TGCAGTGCCCCTATTGGGTCTGGAAACACCATATATTTT
many	TRBV2	TRBJ2-7	NA	CASRRTLGEQYF	TGTGCCAGCAGGAGGACTCTGGGGGAGCAGTACTTC
many	TRBV7-8	TRBJ2-5	TRBD2	CASRIIKRESSETQYF	TGTGCCAGCAGGATCATAAAGCGGGAGTCGTCGGAGACCCAGTACTTC
many	TRBV3-1	TRBJ2-1	TRBD1	CASSPGQGGGNEQFF	TGTGCCAGCAGCCCGGGACAGGGGGGAGGGAATGAGCAGTTCTTC
many	TRBV3-1	TRBJ2-7	TRBD2	CASSQDTGRVNEQYF	TGTGCCAGCAGCCAAGATACCGGGAGGGTCAACGAGCAGTACTTC
many	TRBV6-1	TRBJ1-1	TRBD1	CASSLTGQGGTEAFF	TGTGCCAGCAGTCTGACGGGACAGGGTGGCACTGAAGCTTTCTTT
many	TRBV12-5	TRBJ1-4	TRBD1	CASAPSGQGQGEKLFF	TGTGCTAGTGCCCCATCGGGACAGGGGCAAGGGGAAAAACTGTTTTTT
NA	TRBV9	TRBJ2-7	NA	CASSPGVSISYEQYF	TGTGCCAGCAGCCCAGGGGTTAGCATCTCCTACGAGCAGTACTTC
NA	TRBV5-1	TRBJ2-3	TRBD1	CASSQGQGSDTDTQYF	TGCGCCAGCAGCCAAGGACAGGGGTCGGACACAGATACGCAGTATTTT
many	TRBV5-1	TRBJ1-4	NA	CASSYPGDEKLFF	TGCGCCAGCAGCTATCCAGGGGATGAAAAACTGTTTTTT
NA	TRBV7-9	TRBJ2-3	TRBD1	CASSFRQGTDTQYF	TGTGCCAGCAGCTTCAGACAGGGAACAGATACGCAGTATTTT
many	TRBV2	TRBJ1-1	NA	CASRLRVGGEAFF	TGTGCCAGCCGTTTACGGGTGGGTGGTGAAGCTTTCTTT
many	TRBV2	TRBJ1-3	NA	CASSVEERTIYF	TGTGCCAGCAGTGTCGAGGAACGCACCATATATTTT
many	TRBV28	TRBJ1-5	NA	CASSSPGTVRGQPQHF	TGTGCCAGCAGTAGCCCGGGAACAGTACGGGGTCAGCCCCAGCATTTT
few	TRBV28	TRBJ2-2	NA	CASSLWQGPNTGELFF	TGTGCCAGCAGTTTATGGCAGGGGCCGAACACCGGGGAGCTGTTTTTT
NA	TRBV19	TRBJ1-5	TRBD1	CASRTSAGTAGQPQHF	TGTGCCAGTAGAACTTCTGCCGGGACAGCAGGTCAGCCCCAGCATTTT
many	TRBV7-2	TRBJ2-3	NA	CASSLDRNTDTQYF	TGTGCCAGCAGCCTGGACAGAAACACAGATACGCAGTATTTT
many	TRBV28	TRBJ2-1	TRBD2	CASSRAGPYNEQFF	TGTGCCAGCAGTAGAGCGGGGCCCTACAATGAGCAGTTCTTC
NA	TRBV12-3/TRBV12-4	TRBJ1-1	TRBD1	CASRSGQGTEAFF	TGTGCCAGCAGAAGCGGACAGGGAACTGAAGCTTTCTTT
many	TRBV30	TRBJ1-2	NA	CAWSVNYGYTF	TGTGCCTGGAGTGTGAACTATGGCTACACCTTC
many	TRBV6-1	TRBJ2-1	NA	CASSDGGQPNEQFF	TGTGCCAGCAGTGATGGTGGGCAGCCCAATGAGCAGTTCTTC
NA	TRBV5-5	TRBJ1-5	NA	CASGLGVGSQGPQHF	TGTGCCAGCGGCTTGGGAGTCGGTTCCCAGGGGCCCCAGCATTTT
many	TRBV12-5	TRBJ1-1	NA	CASVGTGNTEAFF	TGTGCTAGTGTCGGAACAGGGAACACTGAAGCTTTCTTT
many	TRBV5-1	TRBJ1-6	NA	CASSLGTDNSPLHF	TGCGCCAGCAGCTTGGGGACAGATAATTCACCCCTCCACTTT
NA	TRBV12-3/TRBV12-4	TRBJ2-1	NA	CASRSDFYNEQFF	TGTGCCAGCAGGTCCGACTTCTACAATGAGCAGTTCTTC
few	TRBV29-1	TRBJ2-7	NA	CSVARTDNYEQYF	TGCAGCGTTGCGAGGACAGACAACTACGAGCAGTACTTC
many	TRBV28	TRBJ1-6	NA	CASSFTENSPLHF	TGTGCCAGCAGTTTTACGGAAAATTCACCCCTCCACTTT
many	TRBV12-3/TRBV12-4	TRBJ2-5	TRBD1	CASSSGTGTYGTQYF	TGTGCCAGCAGCTCCGGGACAGGGACCTATGGGACCCAGTACTTC
NA	TRBV29-1	TRBJ2-3	NA	CSVVLQGSTDTQYF	TGCAGCGTTGTATTACAGGGATCCACAGATACGCAGTATTTT
NA	TRBV7-9	TRBJ2-2	TRBD2	CASSPLTSGSNTGELFF	TGTGCCAGCAGCCCATTAACTAGCGGGAGTAACACCGGGGAGCTGTTTTTT
NA	TRBV7-8	TRBJ2-7	TRBD2	CASRDTNGLAGGYEQYF	TGTGCCAGCAGGGATACCAACGGACTAGCGGGAGGCTACGAGCAGTACTTC
NA	TRBV19	TRBJ1-5	NA	CASSISGIGVANQPQHF	TGTGCCAGTAGTATCTCCGGCATAGGGGTGGCCAATCAGCCCCAGCATTTT
few	TRBV20-1	TRBJ1-6	TRBD1	CSARVPGQGVSPLHF	TGCAGTGCTAGAGTTCCGGGACAGGGGGTTTCACCCCTCCACTTT
few	TRBV27	TRBJ1-1	NA	CASSLGMLNTEAFF	TGTGCCAGCAGTTTAGGAATGTTGAACACTGAAGCTTTCTTT
many	TRBV28	TRBJ2-1	NA	CASQRNNEQFF	TGTGCCAGCCAGCGAAACAATGAGCAGTTCTTC
NA	TRBV27	TRBJ2-7	NA	CASRSVADEYGEYF	TGTGCCAGCAGGTCCGTAGCGGATGAGTACGGGGAGTACTTC